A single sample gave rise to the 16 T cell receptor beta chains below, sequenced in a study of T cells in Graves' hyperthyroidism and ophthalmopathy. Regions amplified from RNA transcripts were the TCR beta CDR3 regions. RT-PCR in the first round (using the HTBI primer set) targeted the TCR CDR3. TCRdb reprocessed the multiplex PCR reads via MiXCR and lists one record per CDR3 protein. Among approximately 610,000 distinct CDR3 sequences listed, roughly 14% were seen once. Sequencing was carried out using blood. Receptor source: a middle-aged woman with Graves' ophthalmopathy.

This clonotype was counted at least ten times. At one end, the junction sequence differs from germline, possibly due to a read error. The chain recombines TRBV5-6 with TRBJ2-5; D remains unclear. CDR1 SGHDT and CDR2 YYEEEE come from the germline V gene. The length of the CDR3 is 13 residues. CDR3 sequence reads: CASSFEVGPEIHF. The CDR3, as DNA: TGTGCCAGCAGCTTCGAGGTTGGCCCAGAGATTCACTTC. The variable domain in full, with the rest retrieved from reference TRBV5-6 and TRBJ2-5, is DAGVTQSPTHLIKTRGQQVTLRCSPKSGHDTVSWYQQALGQGPQFIFQYYEEEERQRGNFPDRFSGHQFPNYSSELNVNALLLGDSALYLCASSFEVGPEIHFGPGTRLLVL.

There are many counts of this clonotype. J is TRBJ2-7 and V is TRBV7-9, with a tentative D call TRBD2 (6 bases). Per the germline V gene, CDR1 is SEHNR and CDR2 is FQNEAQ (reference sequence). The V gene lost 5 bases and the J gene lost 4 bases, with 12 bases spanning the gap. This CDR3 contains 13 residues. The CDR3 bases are TGTGCCAGCAGCCCCTCGGGGAGGTACGAGCAGTACTTC. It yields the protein CASSPSGRYEQYF.

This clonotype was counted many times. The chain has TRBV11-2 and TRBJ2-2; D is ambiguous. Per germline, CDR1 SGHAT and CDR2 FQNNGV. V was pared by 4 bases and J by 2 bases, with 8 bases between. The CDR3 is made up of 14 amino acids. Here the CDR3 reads CASSSSVNTGELFF. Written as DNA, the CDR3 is TGTGCCAGCAGCTCCTCCGTAAACACCGGGGAGCTGTTTTTT. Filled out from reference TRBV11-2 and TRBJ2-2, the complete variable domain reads EAGVAQSPRYKIIEKRQSVAFWCNPISGHATLYWYQQILGQGPKLLIQFQNNGVVDDSQLPKDRFSAERLKGVDSTLKIQPAKLEDSAVYLCASSSSVNTGELFFGEGSRLTVL.

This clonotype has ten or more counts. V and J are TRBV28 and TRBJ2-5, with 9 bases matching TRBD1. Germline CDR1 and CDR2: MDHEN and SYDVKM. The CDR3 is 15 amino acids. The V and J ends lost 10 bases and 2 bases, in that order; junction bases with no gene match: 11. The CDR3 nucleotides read TGTGCCATCATGCCACAGACAGGGGGGCAAGAGACCCAGTACTTC. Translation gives CAIMPQTGGQETQYF.

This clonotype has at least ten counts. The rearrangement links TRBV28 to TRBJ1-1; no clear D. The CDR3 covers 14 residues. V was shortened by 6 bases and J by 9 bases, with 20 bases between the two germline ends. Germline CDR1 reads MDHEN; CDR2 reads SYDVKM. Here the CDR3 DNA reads TGTGCCAGCAGCTCTAGTTTGTCTCCTTACAAAGCTTTCTTT. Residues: CASSSSLSPYKAFF.

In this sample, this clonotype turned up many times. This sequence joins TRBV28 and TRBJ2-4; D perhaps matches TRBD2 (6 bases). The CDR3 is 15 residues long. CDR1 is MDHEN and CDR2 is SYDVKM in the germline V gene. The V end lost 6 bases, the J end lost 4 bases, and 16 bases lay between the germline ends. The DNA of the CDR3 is TGTGCCAGCAGCCCGCGGGGACCCGGGAAAAACATTCAGTACTTC. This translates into CASSPRGPGKNIQYF.

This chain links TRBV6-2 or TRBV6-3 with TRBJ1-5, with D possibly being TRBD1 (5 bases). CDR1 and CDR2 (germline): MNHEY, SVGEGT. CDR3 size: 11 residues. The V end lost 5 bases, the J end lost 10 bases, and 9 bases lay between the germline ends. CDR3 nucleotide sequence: TGTGCCAGCAGTAGCCAGGGACCCCAGCATTTT. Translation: CASSSQGPQHF.

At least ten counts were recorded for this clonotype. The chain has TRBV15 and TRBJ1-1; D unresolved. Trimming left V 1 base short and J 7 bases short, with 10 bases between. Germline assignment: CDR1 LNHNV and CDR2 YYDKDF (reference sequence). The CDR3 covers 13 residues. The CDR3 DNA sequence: TGTGCCACCAGCAGAGTGATTCCCGGTGAAGCTTTCTTT. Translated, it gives CATSRVIPGEAFF.

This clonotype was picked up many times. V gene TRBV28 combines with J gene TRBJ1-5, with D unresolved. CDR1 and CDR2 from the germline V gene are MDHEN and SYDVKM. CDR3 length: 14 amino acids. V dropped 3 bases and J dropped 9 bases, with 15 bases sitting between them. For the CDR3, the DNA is TGTGCCAGCAGTTTCCCGGCAAGTCGGGCGCCCCAGCATTTT. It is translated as CASSFPASRAPQHF.

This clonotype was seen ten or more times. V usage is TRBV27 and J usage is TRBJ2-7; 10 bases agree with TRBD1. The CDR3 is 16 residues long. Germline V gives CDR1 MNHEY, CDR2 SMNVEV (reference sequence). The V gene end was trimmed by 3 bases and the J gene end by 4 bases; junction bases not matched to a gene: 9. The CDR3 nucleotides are TGTGCCAGCAGTTTGTTGGGACAGGGGTGGAGGTACGAGCAGTACTTC. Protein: CASSLLGQGWRYEQYF.

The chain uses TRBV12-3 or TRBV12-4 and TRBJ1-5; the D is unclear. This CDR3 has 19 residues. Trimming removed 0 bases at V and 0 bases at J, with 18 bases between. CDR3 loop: CASSLARALGGYSNQPQHF. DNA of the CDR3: TGTGCCAGCAGTTTAGCTCGGGCATTGGGCGGTTATAGCAATCAGCCCCAGCATTTT.

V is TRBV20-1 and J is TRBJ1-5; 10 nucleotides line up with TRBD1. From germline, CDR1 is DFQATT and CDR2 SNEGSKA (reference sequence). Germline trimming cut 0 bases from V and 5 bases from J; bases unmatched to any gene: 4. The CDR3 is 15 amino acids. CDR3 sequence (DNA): TGCAGTGCTAGAGACTTGACAGGGGGCGATCAGCCCCAGCATTTT. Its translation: CSARDLTGGDQPQHF.

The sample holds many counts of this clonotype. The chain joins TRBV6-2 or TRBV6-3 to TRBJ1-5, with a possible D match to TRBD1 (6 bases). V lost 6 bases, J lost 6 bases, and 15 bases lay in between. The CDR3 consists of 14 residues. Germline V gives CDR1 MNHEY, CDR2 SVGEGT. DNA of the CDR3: TGTGCCAGCAGCTACAGGCAGGGGAGTCAGCCCCAGCATTTT. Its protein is CASSYRQGSQPQHF.

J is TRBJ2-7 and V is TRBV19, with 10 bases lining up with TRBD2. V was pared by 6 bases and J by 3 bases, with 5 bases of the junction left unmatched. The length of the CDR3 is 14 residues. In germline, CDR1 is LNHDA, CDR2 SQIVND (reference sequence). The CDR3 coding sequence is TGTGCCAGTAGCAGCGGGAGGGAAGTCTACGAGCAGTACTTC. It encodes CASSSGREVYEQYF.

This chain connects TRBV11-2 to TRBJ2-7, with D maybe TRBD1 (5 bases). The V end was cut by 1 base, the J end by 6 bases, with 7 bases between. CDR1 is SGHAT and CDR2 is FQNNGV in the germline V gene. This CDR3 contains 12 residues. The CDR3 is CASSLVGAEQYF. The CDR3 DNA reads TGTGCCAGCAGCTTAGTAGGGGCCGAGCAGTACTTC. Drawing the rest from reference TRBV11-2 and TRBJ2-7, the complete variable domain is EAGVAQSPRYKIIEKRQSVAFWCNPISGHATLYWYQQILGQGPKLLIQFQNNGVVDDSQLPKDRFSAERLKGVDSTLKIQPAKLEDSAVYLCASSLVGAEQYFGPGTRLTVT.

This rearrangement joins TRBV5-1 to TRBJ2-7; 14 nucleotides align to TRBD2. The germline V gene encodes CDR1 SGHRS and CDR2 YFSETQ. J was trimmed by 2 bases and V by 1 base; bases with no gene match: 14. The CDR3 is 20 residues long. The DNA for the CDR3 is TGCGCCAGCAGCTTGATGGGGGGACTAGCGGGAGCTTCGGCTACCTACGAGCAGTACTTC. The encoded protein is CASSLMGGLAGASATYEQYF. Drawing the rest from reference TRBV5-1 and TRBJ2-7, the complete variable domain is KAGVTQTPRYLIKTRGQQVTLSCSPISGHRSVSWYQQTPGQGLQFLFEYFSETQRNKGNFPGRFSGRQFSNSRSEMNVSTLELGDSALYLCASSLMGGLAGASATYEQYFGPGTRLTVT.